The 9 T cell receptor beta chains listed next were all sequenced from one sample in a study of regulatory T cells in long-lasting Graves disease (dated by TCRdb to about 2021). The sample's time point label, in plain terms: newly diagnosed GD, antithyroid drugs for less than 3 months. For both TCR sequencing and RNA sequencing, RNA was extracted from PBMCs in TRIzol. The library relied on multiplex PCR. The sequencer was an Illumina HiSeq 4000. iRepertoire HTBI primers and Arm-PCR amplification of CDR3 regions were used to construct TCR beta libraries. TCRdb ran its own pipeline on the public reads, namely fastp trimming at Q25 and MiXCR clone calling, and kept in-frame beta chains. Rows are combined by CDR3 protein, so each entry shows the most common genes and DNA. For this sample the table gives 500,000 or so distinct CDR3 sequences, of which 15% to 20% were detected only once. About 25% of the sample comes from the top ten.

In addition, the sample was reused for a study of T cells in Graves' hyperthyroidism and ophthalmopathy.

This sample comprised peripheral blood mononuclear cells (PBMCs), obtained at new diagnosis, from a patient treated with antithyroid drugs. The receptors were sampled from a woman aged 35-65 years with Graves disease. Donor details come from another sample of the same person, matched by shared clones.

This clonotype has at least ten counts. The chain combines TRBV30 with TRBJ1-2, with D uncertain. This CDR3 is built from 15 residues. V was clipped by 1 base and J by 4 bases, with 16 bases between them. The germline V gene encodes CDR1 GTSNPN and CDR2 SVGIG (reference sequence). The CDR3 sequence: CAWSGALRNRYGYTF. The CDR3 bases are TGTGCCTGGAGTGGTGCCCTACGAAACCGCTATGGCTACACCTTC.

The chain is built from TRBV2 and TRBJ2-5; tentatively, D is TRBD1 (6 bases). Germline V CDR1 and CDR2: SNHLY, FYNNEI. The ends were cut back, 7 bases at V and 2 bases at J, with 26 bases in the middle. CDR3 size: 18 residues. The CDR3 loop reads CASTRGFAWGRGQETQYF. In nucleotides, the CDR3 is TGTGCCAGCACCCGGGGTTTCGCTTGGGGGCGCGGTCAAGAGACCCAGTACTTC.

The rearrangement uses TRBV2 and TRBJ2-5; 8 bases line up with TRBD1. The J call is in doubt because the DNA end fits TRBJ2-1 better. The germline V gene has CDR1 SNHLY and CDR2 FYNNEI. CDR3 size: 14 residues. CDR3 DNA sequence: TGTGCCAGCAGTGGGGGACAGGCCTTAGATGAGCAGTTCTTC. Its translation is CASSGGQALDEQFF.

This clonotype was detected many times. This chain uses TRBV11-2 with TRBJ2-7; a weak D match, TRBD2 (5 bases). The V end lost 3 bases, the J end lost 0 bases, and 6 bases lay between the germline ends. The germline V gene has CDR1 SGHAT and CDR2 FQNNGV. This CDR3 has 13 residues. CDR3 in amino acids: CASSFAGSYEQYF. CDR3 bases: TGTGCCAGCAGCTTCGCGGGCTCCTACGAGCAGTACTTC.

The chain recombines TRBV27 with TRBJ1-1; weak D call: TRBD1 (5 bases). Between the trimmed V and J ends, which lost 8 bases and 1 base, there was a span of 14 bases. CDR1 and CDR2 from the germline V gene are MNHEY and SMNVEV (reference sequence). There are 14 residues in the CDR3. This chain's CDR3 is CASFYSGTNTEAFF. CDR3 in DNA: TGTGCCAGCTTTTATTCCGGGACGAACACTGAAGCTTTCTTT.

This clonotype was observed at least ten times. The V call is TRBV6-1, the J call TRBJ2-3; D remains ambiguous. Trimming cost V 4 bases and J 5 bases, with 10 bases left between them. This CDR3 region has 13 residues. Germline assignment: CDR1 MNHNS and CDR2 SASEGT. CDR3 loop: CASSAQDVDTQYF. The CDR3 nucleotides are TGTGCCAGCAGTGCCCAGGACGTAGATACGCAGTATTTT.

The chain links TRBV2 to TRBJ2-5, with D perhaps matching TRBD1 (6 bases). Trimming left V 5 bases short and J 0 bases short, with 13 bases between. The germline CDR1 and CDR2 sequences are SNHLY and FYNNEI. This CDR3 is 15 amino acids long. CDR3 region: CASSPGTTYQETQYF. The CDR3 nucleotides read TGTGCCAGCAGTCCCGGGACAACGTACCAAGAGACCCAGTACTTC. Full variable domain (remainder filled in from reference TRBV2 and TRBJ2-5): EPEVTQTPSHQVTQMGQEVILRCVPISNHLYFYWYRQILGQKVEFLVSFYNNEISEKSEIFDDQFSVERPDGSNFTLKIRSTKLEDSAMYFCASSPGTTYQETQYFGPGTRLLVL.

This clonotype was picked up a small number of times. The chain links TRBV7-9 to TRBJ2-1; D gene uncertain. The ends were cut back, 5 bases at V and 8 bases at J, with 10 bases in the middle. This CDR3 is built from 12 residues. The V gene's germline CDR1 is SEHNR and CDR2 FQNEAQ (reference sequence). The CDR3 bases are TGTGCCAGCAGCCCCGTGGGGTATGAGCAGTTCTTC. This gives the protein CASSPVGYEQFF.

The table lists this clonotype with a few counts. The chain is built from TRBV19 and TRBJ1-5; TRBD1 aligns across 9 bases. Germline V lookup: CDR1 LNHDA, CDR2 SQIVND (reference sequence). V lost 7 bases to trimming and J lost 6 bases; unmatched junction nucleotides: 10. The length of the CDR3 is 15 residues. The CDR3 loop is CASKVGSTGGQPQHF. CDR3 DNA: TGTGCCAGTAAGGTGGGGTCGACAGGGGGTCAGCCCCAGCATTTT.